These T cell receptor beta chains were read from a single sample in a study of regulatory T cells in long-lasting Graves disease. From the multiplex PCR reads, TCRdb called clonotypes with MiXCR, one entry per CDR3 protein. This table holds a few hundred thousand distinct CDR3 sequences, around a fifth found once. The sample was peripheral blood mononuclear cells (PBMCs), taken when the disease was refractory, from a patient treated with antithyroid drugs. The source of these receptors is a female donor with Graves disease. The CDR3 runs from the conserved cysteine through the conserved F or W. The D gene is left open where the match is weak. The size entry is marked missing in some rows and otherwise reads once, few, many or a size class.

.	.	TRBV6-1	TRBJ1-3	CASRPFSGNTIYF	TGTGCCAGCAGACCCTTTTCTGGAAACACCATATATTTT
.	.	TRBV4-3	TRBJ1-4	CASSQDEGGEGEKLFF	TGCGCCAGCAGCCAAGATGAGGGCGGAGAAGGAGAAAAACTGTTTTTT
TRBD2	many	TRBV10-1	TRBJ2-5	CASSGSGCPQETQYF	TGCGCCAGCAGCGGTAGCGGGTGTCCTCAAGAGACCCAGTACTTC
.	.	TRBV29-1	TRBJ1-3	CSAGGQSTGNTIYF	TGCAGCGCCGGTGGGCAGTCTACCGGAAACACCATATATTTT
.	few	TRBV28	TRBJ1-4	CASSLGGRGGEKLFF	TGTGCCAGCAGTTTAGGAGGCAGGGGAGGCGAAAAACTGTTTTTT
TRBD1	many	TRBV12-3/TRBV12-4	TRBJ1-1	CASTADRENTEAFF	TGTGCCAGCACCGCGGACAGGGAGAACACTGAAGCTTTCTTT
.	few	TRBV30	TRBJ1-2	CAWREKGRNYGYTF	TGTGCCTGGAGGGAGAAGGGGCGGAACTATGGCTACACCTTC
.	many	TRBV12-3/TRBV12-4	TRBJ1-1	CASRLGNTEAFF	TGTGCCAGCAGATTAGGTAACACTGAAGCTTTCTTT
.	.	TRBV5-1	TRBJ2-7	CASSLTANDEQYF	TGCGCCAGCAGCTTGACGGCGAATGATGAGCAGTACTTC
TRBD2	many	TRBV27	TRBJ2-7	CASSLGSGREYEQYF	TGTGCCAGCAGTTTAGGTAGCGGGAGGGAATACGAGCAGTACTTC
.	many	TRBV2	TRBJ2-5	CASGRNMQETQYF	TGTGCCAGCGGTAGGAATATGCAAGAGACCCAGTACTTC
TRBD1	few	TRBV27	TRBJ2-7	CASVRDRGLSFPSYEQYF	TGTGCCAGCGTTCGGGACAGGGGGCTGTCTTTTCCCTCCTACGAGCAGTACTTC
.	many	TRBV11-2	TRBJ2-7	CASSFVRKTYEQYF	TGTGCCAGCAGCTTCGTACGGAAGACCTACGAGCAGTACTTC